This T cell receptor beta chain was obtained from a study of blood T cell repertoires in COVID-19. V was trimmed by 0 bases and J by 7 bases, leaving 4 bases between them. Germline V gene lookup returns CDR1 DFQATT and CDR2 SNEGSKA (reference sequence). CDR3 size: 11 residues. The Seattle patients, enrolled during active infection, were followed longitudinally. In the authors' methods: Quantification of nucleated cells was approximated via reference gene primer amplification. Method: immunoSEQ multiplex PCR; TCRdb's copy keeps in-frame clones and lacks some. D and trimming were read from the DNA, whereas the V and J calls and clone size are those reported in that table. The sample has fewer than 700,000 clones, 85% to 90% seen once.

This sequence was found in a woman between 45 and 60 years old with COVID-19, enrolled during active disease. The chain recombines TRBV20-1 with TRBJ2-1, with D unclear. The sequenced material came from peripheral blood. The CDR3 nucleotides are TGCAGTGCTAGAGATTCGAATGAGCAGTTCTTC. Protein product: CSARDSNEQFF.